This paragraph reports one TCR beta chain. Its antigen is unidentified. These data originate in a study of blood T cells in healthy people across ages. Findings and caveats of the study: Among T cells, TCR beta diversity per million cells dropped roughly linearly as age rose.

The CDR3 length is 18 residues. From germline, CDR1 is SGHTA and CDR2 FQGNSA. J lost 4 bases, V lost 5 bases, and 12 bases had no gene match. Sample-barcoded 5' priming and a J-beta primer mix drove a second PCR of about 6 to 12 cycles. Each of the cDNA molecules was tagged by a template-switch adaptor with 12 random nucleotides. TCRdb re-called the 5' RACE reads through MiXCR, storing one row per CDR3 protein. Here the sample spans 1.4 million to 1.5 million distinct CDR3 sequences, roughly 45% being singletons. The V and J genes are TRBV7-2 and TRBJ2-5, with 14 bases matching TRBD2. This clonotype originated in a woman younger than 30 in good health. Material for sequencing was blood. CDR3 residues: CASSTPATSGRAGETQYF. The DNA for the CDR3 is TGTGCCAGCAGCACTCCCGCGACTAGCGGGAGGGCGGGAGAGACCCAGTACTTC.